The rows below give T cell receptor beta chains drawn from one sample of a study of blood T cell repertoires in COVID-19. This table comes from immunoSEQ multiplex PCR, and its TCRdb copy is limited to in-frame clones, with some not included. The sample lists roughly 30,000 clones; roughly 83% were seen once. Sequenced material: peripheral blood. These receptors originate from a man older than 75 with active COVID-19. Each CDR3 is given with its conserved first and last residue. D genes are given only for firm matches. The size entry is marked missing in some rows and otherwise reads once, few, many or a size class.

TRBD1 | TRBJ2-3 | TRBV5-1 | NA | TGCGCCAGCAGCTCAGGGACAGTTAGCACAGATACGCAGTATTTT | CASSSGTVSTDTQYF
TRBD1 | TRBJ1-6 | TRBV5-1 | NA | TGCGCCAGCAGCTTGGCCGGACAGGGCGGGAATTCACCCCTCCACTTT | CASSLAGQGGNSPLHF
NA | TRBJ1-5 | TRBV19 | NA | TGTGCCAGTAGTATTATGTCGGGACAGCCCCAGCATTTT | CASSIMSGQPQHF
TRBD1 | TRBJ1-4 | TRBV19 | NA | TGTGCCAGTAGTCAACCGGGACAGGGGAATGAAAAACTGTTTTTT | CASSQPGQGNEKLFF
NA | TRBJ1-2 | TRBV7-6 | NA | TGTGCCAGCAGCTTTACAGAAATGGACTATGGCTACACCTTC | CASSFTEMDYGYTF
NA | TRBJ2-1 | TRBV5-1 | NA | TGCGCCAGCAGCTTGGCTGCGGGCCCGAATGAGCAGTTCTTC | CASSLAAGPNEQFF
NA | TRBJ1-2 | TRBV30 | NA | TGTGCCTCCCCTCTGGGTGGGAGAGGCTACACCTTC | CASPLGGRGYTF
NA | TRBJ1-3 | TRBV5-6 | NA | TGTGCCAGCAGCTTCGGGAGAACCGGAAACACCATATATTTT | CASSFGRTGNTIYF
NA | TRBJ2-6 | TRBV2 | NA | TGTGCCAGCAAGACACCTGGCTGGATACGACCTGGGGCCAACGTCCTGACTTTC | CASKTPGWIRPGANVLTF
NA | TRBJ1-2 | TRBV3-1/TRBV3-2 | NA | TGTGCCAGCAGCCAAGTGTCAGGGTTCTATGGCTACACCTTC | CASSQVSGFYGYTF
NA | TRBJ2-5 | TRBV3-1/TRBV3-2 | NA | TGTGCCAGCAGCCAAGTCGCGGGGATTATGGAGACCCAGTACTTC | CASSQVAGIMETQYF
TRBD1 | TRBJ1-2 | TRBV4-1 | NA | TGCGCCAGCAGCCATGCTAACCTCCGGGACAGGGAGGGCTACACCTTC | CASSHANLRDREGYTF
TRBD1 | TRBJ1-3 | TRBV5-1 | few | TGCGCCAGCAGCCCGGGACAGATCTCTGGAAACACCATATATTTT | CASSPGQISGNTIYF
TRBD2 | TRBJ2-1 | TRBV6-4 | once | TGTGCCAGCAGTGGGCTAGCGGGGACCAATGAGCAGTTCTTC | CASSGLAGTNEQFF
TRBD1 | TRBJ1-2 | TRBV10-3 | once | TGTGCCATCAGTGAGTCGTCTCTGGGACAGGGCCTTACTAACTATGGCTACACCTTC | CAISESSLGQGLTNYGYTF
TRBD1 | TRBJ1-4 | TRBV4-1 | NA | TGCGCCAGCAGCCTGGGACAGGGGGCCGGGAGTGAAAAACTGTTTTTT | CASSLGQGAGSEKLFF
NA | TRBJ2-7 | TRBV6-6 | NA | TGTGCCAGCAGTAAACAGGGATCCTACGAGCAGTACTTC | CASSKQGSYEQYF
TRBD1 | TRBJ1-1 | TRBV6-5 | NA | TGTGCCAGCAGCCGTCCCGGGACAGGGAACACTGAAGCTTTCTTT | CASSRPGTGNTEAFF
NA | TRBJ2-7 | TRBV23-1 | NA | TGCGCCAGCAGTCTTTCCCCCCACTCCTACGAGCAGTACTTC | CASSLSPHSYEQYF
TRBD1 | TRBJ2-4 | TRBV19 | NA | TGTGCCAGTAGTACCCTATCCGGGACAGTAAGAAACATTCAGTACTTC | CASSTLSGTVRNIQYF
NA | TRBJ1-2 | TRBV10-2 | NA | TGCGCCAGCAGTGAGTCAACGGCGGGCCAAGGGTGGGGCTACACCTTC | CASSESTAGQGWGYTF
NA | TRBJ2-3 | TRBV5-1 | once | TGCGCCAGCAGCTTGGTAACTAGTAGCACAGATACGCAGTATTTT | CASSLVTSSTDTQYF
TRBD1 | TRBJ1-2 | TRBV30 | once | TGTGCCTACCCATCAGGGGGCAGAAATGGCTACACCTTC | CAYPSGGRNGYTF
TRBD1 | TRBJ1-6 | TRBV2 | NA | TGTGCCAGCAATGAAGGGACAGGGTGGGGATCACCCCTCCACTTT | CASNEGTGWGSPLHF
TRBD1 | TRBJ2-5 | TRBV6-5 | NA | TGTGCCAGCAGTACATGGACAGGTGGTCAAGAGACCCAGTACTTC | CASSTWTGGQETQYF
TRBD2 | TRBJ2-1 | TRBV6-5 | few | TGTGCCAGCTGGACTAGCGGGGGTAGCGATGAGCAGTTCTTC | CASWTSGGSDEQFF
TRBD2 | TRBJ2-7 | TRBV7-6 | few | TGTGCCAGCAGCCCTCTCCTAGCGGGGGGAAACGAGCAGTACTTC | CASSPLLAGGNEQYF
NA | TRBJ1-1 | TRBV6-5 | NA | TGTGCCAGCAGGTATTGGGGACAAACCAACACTGAAGCTTTCTTT | CASRYWGQTNTEAFF
NA | TRBJ1-5 | TRBV28 | NA | TGTGCCAGCATAGGCAGGGGTTACAATCAGCCCCAGCATTTT | CASIGRGYNQPQHF
TRBD1 | TRBJ2-2 | TRBV29-1 | NA | TGCAGCGTTTCCGGGACAGGGTATGACGGGGAGCTGTTTTTT | CSVSGTGYDGELFF
TRBD1 | TRBJ2-3 | TRBV2 | once | TGTGCCAGCAAACGGGACAGTAACACAGATACGCAGTATTTT | CASKRDSNTDTQYF
NA | TRBJ2-3 | TRBV5-6 | once | TGTGCCAGCAGCTTAGTAGCGGCGGCAGATACGCAGTATTTT | CASSLVAAADTQYF
TRBD2 | TRBJ2-5 | TRBV3-1/TRBV3-2 | NA | TGTGCCAGCAGCCATGGCGGGGGGCGACAAGAGACCCAGTACTTC | CASSHGGGRQETQYF
NA | TRBJ1-2 | TRBV5-8 | NA | TGTGCCAGCAGCTTGGCTGGGGGCGTGATAGTAGGCTACACCTTC | CASSLAGGVIVGYTF
NA | TRBJ1-5 | TRBV19 | NA | TGTGCCAGTAAGTGGGGAGGGGGTATAGCCAATCAGCCCCAGCATTTT | CASKWGGGIANQPQHF
NA | TRBJ2-7 | TRBV11-2 | NA | TGTGCCAGCAGCTTAGCCCTTTTTCTCGAGCAGTACTTC | CASSLALFLEQYF
NA | TRBJ2-5 | TRBV7-9 | NA | TGTGCCAGCAGCTTAGTCGGTTTTTCCGGAGAGACCCAGTACTTC | CASSLVGFSGETQYF
NA | TRBJ1-1 | TRBV5-6 | NA | TGTGCCAGCAGCTTTTGGACGCCCACCAGGCGGGAGGTAAAAGCTTTCTTT | CASSFWTPTRREVKAFF
NA | TRBJ2-3 | TRBV11-3 | NA | TGTGCCAGCAGCCTGACAGGCACAGATACGCAGTATTTT | CASSLTGTDTQYF
TRBD2 | TRBJ2-3 | TRBV18 | NA | TGTGCCAGCTCACCCCTAGCGGGGTCAGATACGCAGTATTTT | CASSPLAGSDTQYF
TRBD1 | TRBJ1-1 | TRBV4-1 | few | TGCGCCAGCAGCCAAGAAGACAGGGCGAACACTGAAGCTTTCTTT | CASSQEDRANTEAFF
NA | TRBJ2-7 | TRBV6-5 | NA | TGTGCCAGCGAAGGAGGGGCATTTGAGCAGTACTTC | CASEGGAFEQYF